The entry that follows covers one T cell receptor beta chain sequence. This record belongs to a study of blood T cell repertoires in COVID-19. About the study: Researchers got acute and convalescent COVID-19 samples from the United States, Italy and Spain. Sample material is recorded as cDNA or gDNA derived from T cells, B-cell-depleted T cells, or PBMCs.

Trimming shortened V by 7 bases and J by 7 bases, and 8 bases separated the two germline ends. Germline V CDR1 and CDR2: MDHEN, SYDVKM. CDR3 length: 12 amino acids. Per the study methods: Nucleated cell number was recorded as an estimate derived from reference gene primer amplification. Here immunoSEQ multiplex PCR was the method, and the copy in TCRdb shows in-frame clones only, minus some. V, J and clone size are those of that table, while D and trimming were read from the DNA. This table has about 91,000 clones, about 80% appearing once. This TCR was recovered from a man between 65 and 85 years old with acute or convalescent COVID-19. The specimen sequenced was peripheral blood. V gene TRBV28 combines with J gene TRBJ2-6, with a tentative D call TRBD1 (6 bases). CDR3 amino acids: CASKGVANVLTF. For the CDR3, the DNA is TGTGCCAGCAAGGGGGTAGCCAACGTCCTGACTTTC. Full variable domain (rest looked up from reference TRBV28 and TRBJ2-6): DVKVTQSSRYLVKRTGEKVFLECVQDMDHENMFWYRQDPGLGLRLIYFSYDVKMKEKGDIPEGYSVSREKKERFSLILESASTNQTSMYLCASKGVANVLTFGAGSRLTVL.